The 11 T cell receptor beta chains below were found in one sample sequenced in a study of CD8+ T cells in alopecia areata (dated by TCRdb to between 2017 and 2018). What the treatment or condition label conveys for this sample: oral pan-JAK inhibitor, 5-10 mg twice daily. The library was produced with the immunoSEQ multiplex PCR assay. RNA was extracted from all samples and reverse transcribed into cDNA, which served as template for TCR sequencing. Held by TCRdb, this immuneACCESS table contains in-frame sequences only and omits some clones. Under half of the omission traces to an unresolved V gene where checked; the cause of the rest is unknown. The sample records more than 150,000 clones, about half of which are singletons. Around a tenth of the sample rests with the top ten. Sample: CD8+ T cells sorted from blood, taken around week 54, from a patient treated with tofacitinib. These receptors came from a human donor with alopecia areata.

In this sample, this clone turned up a few times. V usage is TRBV19 and J usage is TRBJ1-2, with D uncertain. The length of the CDR3 is 9 residues. With 10 bases removed from V and 7 bases from J, the gap between germline ends came to 7 bases. Germline values: CDR1 LNHDA, CDR2 SQIVND (reference sequence). The CDR3 bases are TGTGCCACAAACGGTGGCTACACCTTC. It codes for CATNGGYTF.

J is TRBJ2-1 and V is TRBV19; TRBD1 or TRBD2 may be the D gene (5 bases each). The CDR3 spans 14 residues. The germline CDR1 and CDR2 sequences are LNHDA and SQIVND (reference sequence). The germline V and J ends were trimmed by 5 bases and 1 base, with 9 bases remaining between them. Here the CDR3 DNA reads TGTGCCAGTAGTCCGGGACGGTCCTACAATGAGCAGTTCTTC. Translation: CASSPGRSYNEQFF.

For this clone: The conserved final phenylalanine or tryptophan is absent from the CDR3, which likely points to a read error. The limits of the CDR3 on the DNA are not certain, so only TCRdb's listed CDR3 is given. V gene TRBV6-5 combines with J gene TRBJ1-6. The CDR3 length is 9 residues, termini included. Germline V gives CDR1 MNHEY, CDR2 SVGAGI. CDR3 loop: CAHPRRRDG.

The rearrangement uses TRBV5-6 and TRBJ1-4; 9 nucleotides match TRBD1. The junction had 2 bases not matched to a gene; V was cut back by 3 bases and J by 5 bases. Germline V lookup: CDR1 SGHDT, CDR2 YYEEEE. The CDR3 covers 14 residues. CDR3 sequence (DNA): TGTGCCAGCAGCTGGGGGACAGGGAATGAAAAACTGTTTTTT. Translation: CASSWGTGNEKLFF.

This chain uses TRBV7-9 with TRBJ2-2; D unclear. Trimming cost V 1 base and J 5 bases, with 8 bases left between them. Germline V CDR1 and CDR2: SEHNR, FQNEAQ (reference sequence). The CDR3 is 14 residues long. CDR3: CASSLEVATGELFF. The DNA of the CDR3 is TGTGCCAGCAGCTTAGAAGTGGCAACCGGGGAGCTGTTTTTT.

V usage is TRBV10-3 and J usage is TRBJ2-7, with D perhaps matching TRBD1 (6 bases). Germline V gene data show CDR1 as ENHRY and CDR2 as SYGVKD. The CDR3 runs 13 residues. Trimming took off 6 bases at V and 2 bases at J, with 11 bases between the two ends. CDR3 in DNA: TGTGCCATCAGCCAACAGGGTACCTACGAGCAGTACTTC. Its protein product is CAISQQGTYEQYF.

The rearrangement links TRBV7-2 to TRBJ2-5, with 11 bases identical to TRBD2. The junction had 3 bases not matched to a gene; V was cut back by 2 bases and J by 1 base. Germline CDR1 and CDR2: SGHTA and FQGNSA. This CDR3 has 16 amino acids. The CDR3 DNA follows: TGTGCCAGCAGCTTACTACTAGCGGGGGCCCAAGAGACCCAGTACTTC. Translation: CASSLLLAGAQETQYF.

The rearrangement uses TRBV30 and TRBJ1-5, with a weak D call TRBD1 (6 bases). V shed 2 bases and J shed 4 bases, with 9 bases lying between them. CDR3 length equals 13 residues. Germline loops: CDR1 GTSNPN, CDR2 SVGIG (reference sequence). CDR3 DNA sequence: TGTGCCTGGAGTATACAGGGAAATCAGCCCCAGCATTTT. It translates to CAWSIQGNQPQHF.

There are a few counts of this clone. This chain links TRBV11-2 with TRBJ2-1, with unresolved D. With 0 bases removed from V and 6 bases from J, the gap between germline ends came to 9 bases. The CDR3 consists of 14 residues. Germline CDR1 and CDR2: SGHAT and FQNNGV. The CDR3, as DNA: TGTGCCAGCAGCTTAGATCACGGAACCAATGAGCAGTTCTTC. Protein: CASSLDHGTNEQFF.

The J gene is TRBJ1-1, the V gene TRBV29-1, with a possible D match to TRBD1 (5 bases). The V end lost 4 bases, the J end lost 4 bases, and 16 bases lay between the germline ends. The CDR3 length is 14 residues. Germline CDR1 reads SQVTM; CDR2 reads ANQGSEA. Here the CDR3 DNA reads TGCAGCGTTGGCGGGGCAGTGGCGGGCACTGAAGCTTTCTTT. Translated: CSVGGAVAGTEAFF.

This chain connects TRBV30 to TRBJ1-1; unclear D gene. This CDR3 comprises 13 residues. Germline CDR1 reads GTSNPN; CDR2 reads SVGIG (reference sequence). Trimming left V 0 bases short and J 3 bases short, with 8 bases between. CDR3 nucleotide sequence: TGTGCCTGGAGTGTACTGGGGTACACTGAAGCTTTCTTT. Protein: CAWSVLGYTEAFF.